This T cell receptor beta chain was sequenced during a study of shared clonotypes between healthy human individuals. The wider study: A couple of women and a few men aged 18 to 49 made up the donors. General study findings and limits: Larger richness was generally estimated for naive than memory subsets.

Method: immunoSEQ multiplex PCR; TCRdb's copy keeps in-frame clones and lacks some. This sample has about 2 million clones, with 85% to 95% found just once. As concerns this clone: Its antigen remains unidentified.

Those who donated, Caucasian adults without exception, all lived in Nashville, Tennessee. The germline gives CDR1 SGHRS, CDR2 YFSETQ. This CDR3 spans 14 amino acids. Trimming took 1 base from V and 6 from J, leaving 14 bases between them. This receptor was taken from a man between 18 and 35 years old in good health. The chain has TRBV5-1 and TRBJ2-7, with D hard to call. Source material: naive CD4+ T cells sorted from blood. This sample's subset: CD45RA+ positively selected. The CDR3 DNA reads as TGCGCCAGCAGCTTGTCGACGGATACGGGCGAGCAGTACTTC. Translated, it gives CASSLSTDTGEQYF.